The 12 T cell receptor beta chains listed next were all sequenced from one sample in a study of blood T cell repertoires in COVID-19. Repertoires were generated with immunoSEQ multiplex PCR, while TCRdb's copy carries only in-frame clones and drops some. The sample yields 80,000 to 90,000 clones, roughly 82% seen once. The sequenced sample was peripheral blood. The receptors shown here come from a woman aged 80 or over with acute or convalescent COVID-19.

The chain employs TRBV6-5 and TRBJ1-1; unclear D gene. From germline, CDR1 is MNHEY and CDR2 SVGAGI. Trimming left V 0 bases short and J 1 base short, with 12 bases between. CDR3 size: 16 residues. The CDR3 DNA follows: TGTGCCAGCAGTTACTCGATAACTTCTCCGAACACTGAAGCTTTCTTT. The encoded protein is CASSYSITSPNTEAFF.

V and J are TRBV6-6 and TRBJ1-4; tentative D call: TRBD1 (5 bases). V was cut by 0 bases and J by 3 bases, with 11 bases left in between. The CDR3 length is 16 residues. Germline lookup yields CDR1 MNHNY and CDR2 SVGAGI (reference sequence). The CDR3 region is CASSYSGRGSNEKLFF. The CDR3, as DNA: TGTGCCAGCAGTTACTCGGGGAGGGGATCTAATGAAAAACTGTTTTTT.

V usage is TRBV7-8 and J usage is TRBJ2-6; perhaps TRBD1 as D (5 bases). Germline CDR1 reads SGHVS; CDR2 reads FQNEAQ. The CDR3 runs to 16 residues. Trimming stripped 6 bases from V and 0 bases from J, with 12 bases between. The CDR3 sequence is CASRSTGHSGANVLTF. CDR3 nucleotides: TGTGCCAGCAGATCCACAGGTCACTCTGGGGCCAACGTCCTGACTTTC.

J is TRBJ1-1 and V is TRBV19; TRBD1 might be the D (5 bases). The CDR3 is 13 amino acids. Trimming left V 6 bases short and J 1 base short, with 9 bases between. Germline V gives CDR1 LNHDA, CDR2 SQIVND (reference sequence). The CDR3 here is CASSFRENTEAFF. In nucleotides, the CDR3 is TGTGCCAGTAGCTTCAGGGAGAACACTGAAGCTTTCTTT.

To note about this clone: The junction departs from germline at one end; a sequencing error may be responsible. The chain combines TRBV6-5 with TRBJ1-6, with 9 bases fitting TRBD1. The CDR3 contains 15 residues. Germline V gene data show CDR1 as MNHEY and CDR2 as SVGAGI. In DNA, the CDR3 is TGTGCCAGCACTTACAGGGGGCCCGAGGGTTCACCCCTCCACTTT. It is translated as CASTYRGPEGSPLHF.

This clone was recorded once. The chain uses TRBV5-1 and TRBJ2-7; 12 nucleotides agree with TRBD2. The germline gives CDR1 SGHRS, CDR2 YFSETQ. This CDR3 spans 16 amino acids. V lost 4 bases, J lost 0 bases, and 5 bases stayed unmatched. The CDR3: CASSTGLAGFSYEQYF. CDR3 DNA sequence: TGCGCCAGCAGCACTGGACTAGCGGGATTCTCCTACGAGCAGTACTTC.

This clone came up a few times. The rearrangement joins TRBV9 to TRBJ2-3, with a weak D call TRBD1 (5 bases). The germline V gene has CDR1 SGDLS and CDR2 YYNGEE. This CDR3 comprises 16 residues. Trimming shortened V by 0 bases and J by 0 bases, and 11 bases separated the two germline ends. The CDR3 DNA is TGTGCCAGCAGCGTAGGGGGCAGCACTAGCACAGATACGCAGTATTTT. This encodes CASSVGGSTSTDTQYF.

V and J are TRBV9 and TRBJ2-5; D remains ambiguous. Germline assignment: CDR1 SGDLS and CDR2 YYNGEE. V was shortened by 0 bases and J by 5 bases, with 11 bases between the two germline ends. This CDR3 is built from 14 residues. The CDR3 region has the DNA TGTGCCAGCAGCGTAGATCCCCGAGTTGAGACCCAGTACTTC. This encodes CASSVDPRVETQYF.

V gene TRBV20-1 combines with J gene TRBJ2-1, with D unclear. The CDR3 length is 10 residues. Between the trimmed V and J ends, which lost 3 bases and 7 bases, there was a span of 4 bases. Germline-derived CDR1 and CDR2 are DFQATT and SNEGSKA (reference sequence). The CDR3 region is CSARYNEQFF. The CDR3 nucleotides are TGCAGTGCTAGGTATAATGAGCAGTTCTTC.

This clone was counted only a few times. V usage is TRBV6-1 and J usage is TRBJ1-1; D gene uncertain. V lost 2 bases, J lost 8 bases, and 15 bases lay in between. Germline V CDR1 and CDR2: MNHNS, SASEGT. The CDR3 totals 14 residues. CDR3 DNA: TGTGCCAGCAGTGAATCTCTCGGGAGTCCCGAAGCTTTCTTT. It yields the protein CASSESLGSPEAFF.

The chain combines TRBV6-1 with TRBJ1-4; 9 bases line up with TRBD1. CDR1 is MNHNS and CDR2 is SASEGT in the germline V gene. V was clipped by 1 base and J by 7 bases; unmatched bases: 4. This CDR3 region has 15 residues. CDR3 DNA sequence: TGTGCCAGCAGTGAAGGCCGGGACAGGGCTGAAAAACTGTTTTTT. Translation: CASSEGRDRAEKLFF.

The rearrangement joins TRBV7-9 to TRBJ1-1; unclear D gene. The CDR3 extends over 15 amino acids. Trimming left V 0 bases short and J 1 base short, with 9 bases between. Germline values: CDR1 SEHNR, CDR2 FQNEAQ (reference sequence). The DNA for the CDR3 is TGTGCCAGCAGCTTAGCGGGCGCAGGGAACACTGAAGCTTTCTTT. It encodes CASSLAGAGNTEAFF.